This T cell receptor (beta chain) appears in the sequencing data of a study of shared clonotypes between healthy human individuals. Study information: Each donor had three CD4 naive, three CD4 memory, two CD8 naive and one CD8 memory plate.

Assay execution proceeded at the deep level. Measured with immunoSEQ multiplex PCR; TCRdb has only the in-frame clones, and not every one. The sample yields a few hundred thousand clones, approximately 79% seen once. Per the germline V gene, CDR1 is LGHNA and CDR2 is YNFKEQ. This CDR3 is built from 15 residues. V was trimmed by 0 bases and J by 2 bases, leaving 11 bases between them. Nashville, Tennessee was home to all donors, each a Caucasian adult. The rearrangement joins TRBV4-2 to TRBJ2-7, with D tentatively TRBD1 (5 bases). Source material: memory CD4+ T cells sorted from blood. Described subset: CD45RA-negative fraction. This sequence originates from a man aged 25 to 40 in good health. The CDR3 region has the DNA TGTGCCAGCAGCCAAGATGCCGACAGAGCCTACGAGCAGTACTTC. Translating it yields CASSQDADRAYEQYF.